The clone carrying this T cell receptor beta chain has only one observation. The record originates from a study of blood T cell repertoires in COVID-19. Study-wide background: Italy, Spain and the United States were the sources of the convalescent and acute COVID-19 samples. PBMCs, B-cell-depleted T cells, or T cells provided the cDNA or gDNA that made up the material.

The CDR3 length is 16 residues. Germline trimming cut 4 bases from V and 5 bases from J; bases unmatched to any gene: 8. Germline CDR1 reads LNHDA; CDR2 reads SQIVND (reference sequence). Authors' analysis steps: Using reference gene primer amplification, nucleated cell counts were estimated. Profiling relied on immunoSEQ multiplex PCR, and the TCRdb table lists in-frame clones only, not all of them. V, J and clone size are taken as reported in that table, and D and trimming were inferred from the DNA itself. This repertoire shows a few hundred thousand clones, roughly 83% found once; its top ten account for around 1.6%.

The sample taken for sequencing was peripheral blood. The sequence came from a woman between 45 and 60 years old with acute or convalescent COVID-19. This chain connects TRBV19 to TRBJ1-4; 9 nucleotides match TRBD1. The CDR3 DNA follows: TGTGCCAGTAGTAGGGCCCTACAGGGGGCGAATGAAAAACTGTTTTTT. Its translation: CASSRALQGANEKLFF.